Listed here are 24 T cell receptor beta chains from one sample, sequenced in a study of blood T cells in healthy people across ages. A second roughly 6 to 11 cycle PCR used barcoded and J-beta primers. TCRdb called the 5' RACE reads again in MiXCR, with one record for every CDR3 protein. The table records a few hundred thousand distinct CDR3 sequences, 25% to 30% of them present only once. The sample was blood. Every receptor here comes from a woman in her 70s in good health.

Comment on this clonotype: A junction boundary mismatches the germline segment, possibly from a read error. The chain employs TRBV7-7 and TRBJ2-7, with a tentative D call TRBD2 (6 bases). The CDR3 sequence is 15 residues long. The germline V gene encodes CDR1 SSHAT and CDR2 FNYEAQ (reference sequence). The CDR3 reads CASSLDGTGDYEQYF. The CDR3 DNA reads TGTGCTAGCAGCTTAGATGGGACGGGGGACTACGAGCAGTACTTC.

This rearrangement joins TRBV4-3 to TRBJ2-2, with 8 bases fitting TRBD1. From germline, CDR1 is LGHNA and CDR2 YSLEER. The CDR3 spans 15 residues. The ends lost 4 bases at V and 6 bases at J; junction bases unmatched: 7. The DNA for the CDR3 is TGCGCCAGCAGCCCCCAGGGGGCGCAAGCCGGGGAGCTGTTTTTT. Amino acids: CASSPQGAQAGELFF.

Comment on this clonotype: Its ends do not fully match the called genes, so a read error is possible. The chain links TRBV9 to TRBJ1-4; D remains unclear. CDR1 is SGDLS and CDR2 is YYNGEE in the germline V gene. This CDR3 has 15 residues. CDR3 bases: TGTGCCAGCAGCGCCCGAGATTCAACTAAAGAAAAACTGTTTTTT. Its protein product is CASSARDSTKEKLFF. Combining the CDR3 with reference TRBV9 and TRBJ1-4 gives the whole variable domain DSGVTQTPKHLITATGQRVTLRCSPRSGDLSVYWYQQSLDQGLQFLIQYYNGEERAKGNILERFSAQQFPDLHSELNLSSLELGDSALYFCASSARDSTKEKLFFGSGTQLSVL.

This clonotype was observed a few times. This rearrangement joins TRBV12-3 or TRBV12-4 to TRBJ1-1; D is undetermined. There are 14 residues in the CDR3. Between the trimmed V and J ends, which lost 5 bases and 3 bases, there was a span of 13 bases. The CDR3 DNA is TGTGCCAGCAGTCCCAGGTCCGGGGACACTGAAGCTTTCTTT. It is translated as CASSPRSGDTEAFF.

The rearrangement uses TRBV11-1 and TRBJ1-1, with D possibly matching TRBD1 (6 bases). Germline V gene lookup returns CDR1 SGHAT and CDR2 FQDESV (reference sequence). Between the trimmed V and J ends, which lost 5 bases and 1 base, there was a span of 11 bases. The CDR3 spans 14 residues. CDR3 coding DNA: TGTGCCAGCAGCACCCGGACAGAGAACACTGAAGCTTTCTTT. This sequence encodes CASSTRTENTEAFF.

This clonotype has just a few counts. The chain recombines TRBV28 with TRBJ2-5, with 7 bases identical to TRBD1. The J segment lost 1 base and the V segment lost 6 bases, leaving 5 bases of the junction unmatched. The CDR3 has 14 amino acids. The germline V gene encodes CDR1 MDHEN and CDR2 SYDVKM. This chain's CDR3 is CASRLPGGQETQYF. CDR3 DNA: TGTGCCAGCAGATTGCCAGGGGGCCAAGAGACCCAGTACTTC.

This clonotype was counted between two and nine times. The V gene is TRBV20-1, the J gene TRBJ2-7; D may be TRBD1 (5 bases). Germline loops: CDR1 DFQATT, CDR2 SNEGSKA (reference sequence). Trimming took off 1 base at V and 3 bases at J, with 13 bases between the two ends. The CDR3 has 14 residues. The CDR3 sequence is CSARAVQENYEQYF. As DNA, the CDR3 is TGCAGTGCTAGAGCGGTACAGGAAAACTACGAGCAGTACTTC.

The chain has TRBV9 and TRBJ2-1, with 8 bases matching TRBD1. The V gene end was trimmed by 0 bases and the J gene end by 7 bases; junction bases not matched to a gene: 3. Looked up from germline, CDR1 is SGDLS and CDR2 is YYNGEE. CDR3 length equals 14 residues. The DNA of the CDR3 is TGTGCCAGCAGCGTAGGTACAGGGGGTAATGAGCAGTTCTTC. It is translated as CASSVGTGGNEQFF.

The rearrangement uses TRBV29-1 and TRBJ2-7, with D hard to call. Germline values: CDR1 SQVTM, CDR2 ANQGSEA. The CDR3 is made up of 12 amino acids. Trimming removed 4 bases from V and 3 bases from J, with 10 bases in between. CDR3 sequence (DNA): TGCAGCGTTGCACACGGTGGCTACGAGCAGTACTTC. Its protein product is CSVAHGGYEQYF.

This clonotype was recorded a few times. The V gene is TRBV11-2, the J gene TRBJ2-6; D remains ambiguous. The CDR3 loop spans 15 amino acids. Germline CDR1 is SGHAT and CDR2 is FQNNGV. Deletions cut 11 bases from V and 2 bases from J, with 16 bases between. CDR3 sequence reads: CAHSGHGPGANVLTF. For the CDR3, the DNA is TGTGCCCACTCGGGTCATGGGCCTGGGGCCAACGTCCTGACTTTC.

A remark on this clonotype: Compared with germline, one end of the junction differs, possibly owing to a read error. The CDR3 region is CASKERRGIEKPFF. CDR3 sequence (DNA): TGTGCCAGCAAGGAGCGGCGGGGTATTGAAAAACCGTTTTTT. The rearrangement uses TRBV12-3 or TRBV12-4 and TRBJ1-4; the D is unclear. CDR3 size: 14 residues.

This clonotype was recorded a few times. V usage is TRBV7-2 and J usage is TRBJ2-1, with D hard to call. Trimming took 4 bases from V and 0 from J, leaving 4 bases between them. Germline loops: CDR1 SGHTA, CDR2 FQGNSA. CDR3 length equals 13 residues. DNA of the CDR3: TGTGCCAGCAGCTGGGACTCCTACAATGAGCAGTTCTTC. It translates to CASSWDSYNEQFF.

The chain couples TRBV12-3 or TRBV12-4 to TRBJ1-2; 8 nucleotides match TRBD1. The CDR3 is 16 amino acids. With V trimmed by 4 bases and J by 6 bases, 13 bases remained unmatched. CDR3: CASSSPGGPNKDGYTF. The CDR3 DNA reads as TGTGCCAGCAGTTCCCCAGGGGGCCCAAACAAAGATGGCTACACCTTC.

This clonotype was detected only a few times. The J gene is TRBJ2-4, the V gene TRBV5-1; 8 nucleotides line up with TRBD2. After removal of 4 bases from V and 6 bases from J, the junction contained 15 bases not matched to a gene. The length of the CDR3 is 17 residues. Germline values: CDR1 SGHRS, CDR2 YFSETQ. The CDR3 loop is CASSGGLAAGSGNIQYF. As DNA, the CDR3 is TGCGCCAGCAGCGGCGGACTAGCTGCGGGGTCGGGAAACATTCAGTACTTC. The full variable domain, completed using reference TRBV5-1 and TRBJ2-4, is KAGVTQTPRYLIKTRGQQVTLSCSPISGHRSVSWYQQTPGQGLQFLFEYFSETQRNKGNFPGRFSGRQFSNSRSEMNVSTLELGDSALYLCASSGGLAAGSGNIQYFGAGTRLSVL.

The chain has TRBV3-1 and TRBJ2-5; weak D call: TRBD2 (6 bases). The CDR3 is 13 residues long. Trimming removed 11 bases at V and 5 bases at J, with 18 bases between. Per germline, CDR1 LGHDT and CDR2 YNNKEL (reference sequence). The DNA of the CDR3 is TGTGCCGGTGGAGGTTCCGGGAGTGAGACCCAGTACTTC. This sequence encodes CAGGGSGSETQYF.

This clonotype was detected only a few times. The rearrangement links TRBV7-2 to TRBJ2-7, with 10 nucleotides matching TRBD1. This CDR3 is 15 amino acids long. V shed 5 bases, J shed 2 bases, and the junction held 6 bases outside the gene matches. Per the germline V gene, CDR1 is SGHTA and CDR2 is FQGNSA. CDR3 loop: CASSLGQGFTYEQYF. CDR3 bases: TGTGCCAGCAGCCTGGGACAGGGGTTTACCTACGAGCAGTACTTC.

The rearrangement links TRBV4-3 to TRBJ2-2; D is tentatively TRBD1 or TRBD2 (6 bases each). CDR3 length: 14 amino acids. Deletions cut 0 bases from V and 8 bases from J, with 10 bases between. Germline CDR1 LGHNA, CDR2 YSLEER. The CDR3 is CASSQDRGRGELFF. Here the CDR3 DNA reads TGCGCCAGCAGCCAAGATCGGGGGCGGGGGGAGCTGTTTTTT.

This clonotype was counted only a few times. The J gene is TRBJ1-2, the V gene TRBV3-1; D gene uncertain. Germline values: CDR1 LGHDT, CDR2 YNNKEL (reference sequence). The CDR3 is 13 amino acids. V was shortened by 3 bases and J by 7 bases, with 12 bases between the two germline ends. Written as DNA, the CDR3 is TGTGCCAGCAGCCATGCGAGGTTGTCTGGCTACACCTTC. Amino acids: CASSHARLSGYTF.

This rearrangement joins TRBV28 to TRBJ2-5, with 8 bases lining up with TRBD1. The J call may not be correct, given that the DNA end is closer to TRBJ2-1. This CDR3 spans 16 amino acids. Germline V gene data show CDR1 as MDHEN and CDR2 as SYDVKM. DNA for the CDR3: TGTGCCAGCAGTTTATTTTTGGGACAGGAGGACTATGAGCAGTTCTTC. This sequence encodes CASSLFLGQEDYEQFF.

This clonotype was counted ten times or more. This sequence joins TRBV20-1 and TRBJ2-3; 12 bases fit TRBD2. CDR3 length equals 14 residues. Germline values: CDR1 DFQATT, CDR2 SNEGSKA (reference sequence). The CDR3 protein is CSARLAGGTDTQYF. As DNA, the CDR3 is TGCAGCGCGAGACTAGCGGGAGGCACAGATACGCAGTATTTT.

This clonotype was seen a few times. This CDR3 is CASSSALAEYTDTQYF. DNA of the CDR3: TGTGCCAGCAGTTCGGCACTAGCGGAATACACAGATACGCAGTATTTT. This chain connects TRBV6-2 or TRBV6-3 to TRBJ2-3; TRBD2 matches 8 bases. Germline trimming cut 4 bases from V and 2 bases from J; bases unmatched to any gene: 8. The CDR3 runs 16 residues. CDR1 is MNHEY and CDR2 is SVGEGT in the germline V gene.

The J gene is TRBJ2-4, the V gene TRBV19; 7 bases are a match to TRBD1. The germline V gene has CDR1 LNHDA and CDR2 SQIVND (reference sequence). This CDR3 has 14 amino acids. The J segment lost 6 bases and the V segment lost 1 base, leaving 3 bases of the junction unmatched. CDR3 coding DNA: TGTGCCAGTAGTATAGGGACAGGCATAAACATTCAGTACTTC. This translates into CASSIGTGINIQYF.

The V and J genes are TRBV4-1 and TRBJ2-7; TRBD1 aligns across 10 bases. J gave up 5 bases and V 1 base, and 5 bases lay outside the gene matches. This CDR3 region has 15 residues. CDR1 and CDR2 from the germline V gene are MGHRA and YSYEKL. CDR3 residues: CASSQADRGRNEQYF. The CDR3 bases are TGCGCCAGCAGCCAAGCTGACAGGGGGCGGAACGAGCAGTACTTC.

Comment on this clonotype: An end of the junction differs from the germline gene, which may be a read error. This chain links TRBV7-7 with TRBJ2-2; D is unresolved. The germline gives CDR1 SSHAT, CDR2 FNYEAQ (reference sequence). CDR3 size: 15 residues. The CDR3 DNA is TGTGCTAGCAGCCCGTCTGGGGAAAACACCGGGGAGCTGTTTTTT. Protein: CASSPSGENTGELFF. Together with reference TRBV7-7 and TRBJ2-2, the CDR3 gives the full variable domain: GAGVSQSPRYKVTKRGQDVTLRCDPISSHATLYWYQQALGQGPEFLTYFNYEAQPDKSGLPSDRFSAERPEGSISTLTIQRTEQRDSAMYRCASSPSGENTGELFFGEGSRLTVL.